The 5 T cell receptor beta chains below all came from one sample that was sequenced in a study of blood T cell repertoires in COVID-19. Measured with immunoSEQ multiplex PCR; TCRdb has only the in-frame clones, and not every one. The sample has around 130,000 clones; 85% are singletons. Sequencing input: peripheral blood. These receptors originate from a human donor in a cohort sampled during active COVID-19.

A few counts support this clone. The genes are TRBV6-2 or TRBV6-3 and TRBJ1-5; a possible D gene is TRBD1 (6 bases). V lost 2 bases and J 2 bases, leaving 7 bases between the germline ends. Looked up from germline, CDR1 is MNHEY and CDR2 is SVGEGT. The CDR3 runs to 14 residues. CDR3 amino acids: CASSYQGRNQPQHF. As DNA, the CDR3 is TGTGCCAGCAGTTACCAGGGGCGCAATCAGCCCCAGCATTTT.

V is TRBV5-1 and J is TRBJ1-1; possibly TRBD1 for D (5 bases). Trimming cost V 1 base and J 5 bases, with 18 bases left between them. Germline V gene sequence: CDR1 SGHRS, CDR2 YFSETQ. This CDR3 has 16 amino acids. Written as DNA, the CDR3 is TGCGCCAGCAGCTTGAAGGGGAGGGTGGAATCGACTGAAGCTTTCTTT. Amino acids: CASSLKGRVESTEAFF. Filled out from reference TRBV5-1 and TRBJ1-1, the complete variable domain reads KAGVTQTPRYLIKTRGQQVTLSCSPISGHRSVSWYQQTPGQGLQFLFEYFSETQRNKGNFPGRFSGRQFSNSRSEMNVSTLELGDSALYLCASSLKGRVESTEAFFGQGTRLTVV.

The chain links TRBV6-4 to TRBJ2-2, with D maybe TRBD1 (5 bases). The CDR3 has 16 residues. Germline values: CDR1 MRHNA, CDR2 SNTAGT. V lost 2 bases to trimming and J lost 4 bases, with 14 bases between them. Written as DNA, the CDR3 is TGTGCCAGCAGTGACGAGACAGATAGGGGCACCGGGGAGCTGTTTTTT. Amino acid sequence: CASSDETDRGTGELFF.

For this clone: One junction end does not reproduce the germline sequence, and a read error may be involved. The rearrangement links TRBV7-7 to TRBJ2-2, with TRBD1 matching over 7 bases. Germline values: CDR1 SSHAT, CDR2 FNYEAQ (reference sequence). This CDR3 has 15 amino acids. The CDR3 region has the DNA TGTGCTAGCAGCCCTGGGACAGCCTACACCGGGGAGCTGTTTTTT. Translated: CASSPGTAYTGELFF.

The chain has TRBV4-1 and TRBJ2-5; D unclear. Per the germline V gene, CDR1 is MGHRA and CDR2 is YSYEKL. The CDR3 sequence is 15 residues long. Trimming took off 0 bases at V and 3 bases at J, with 11 bases between the two ends. CDR3 coding DNA: TGCGCCAGCAGCCAAGATCCGAATAGCAAAGAGACCCAGTACTTC. Translated, it gives CASSQDPNSKETQYF.